This TCR beta chain was profiled in a study of blood T cell repertoires in COVID-19. Across the study: The analysed material was cDNA or gDNA that came from T cells, B-cell-depleted T cells, or PBMCs.

Germline V gene data show CDR1 as SNHLY and CDR2 as FYNNEI. V lost 4 bases and J lost 5, with 15 bases in between. The CDR3 runs 15 residues. Libraries were prepared by immunoSEQ multiplex PCR; TCRdb keeps only in-frame clonotypes and omits some of them. The sample includes 150,000 to 200,000 clones, 70% to 90% of them seen just once. This TCR was sampled from a woman under 30 who had recovered from COVID-19. This chain uses TRBV2 with TRBJ2-1, with a weak D call TRBD2 (5 bases). Sequenced sample: PBMCs or T cells enriched from blood (not recorded which). The CDR3 DNA sequence: TGTGCCAGCAGTGGGCGGTACCGGGGAAACAATGAGCAGTTCTTC. Translated, it gives CASSGRYRGNNEQFF.